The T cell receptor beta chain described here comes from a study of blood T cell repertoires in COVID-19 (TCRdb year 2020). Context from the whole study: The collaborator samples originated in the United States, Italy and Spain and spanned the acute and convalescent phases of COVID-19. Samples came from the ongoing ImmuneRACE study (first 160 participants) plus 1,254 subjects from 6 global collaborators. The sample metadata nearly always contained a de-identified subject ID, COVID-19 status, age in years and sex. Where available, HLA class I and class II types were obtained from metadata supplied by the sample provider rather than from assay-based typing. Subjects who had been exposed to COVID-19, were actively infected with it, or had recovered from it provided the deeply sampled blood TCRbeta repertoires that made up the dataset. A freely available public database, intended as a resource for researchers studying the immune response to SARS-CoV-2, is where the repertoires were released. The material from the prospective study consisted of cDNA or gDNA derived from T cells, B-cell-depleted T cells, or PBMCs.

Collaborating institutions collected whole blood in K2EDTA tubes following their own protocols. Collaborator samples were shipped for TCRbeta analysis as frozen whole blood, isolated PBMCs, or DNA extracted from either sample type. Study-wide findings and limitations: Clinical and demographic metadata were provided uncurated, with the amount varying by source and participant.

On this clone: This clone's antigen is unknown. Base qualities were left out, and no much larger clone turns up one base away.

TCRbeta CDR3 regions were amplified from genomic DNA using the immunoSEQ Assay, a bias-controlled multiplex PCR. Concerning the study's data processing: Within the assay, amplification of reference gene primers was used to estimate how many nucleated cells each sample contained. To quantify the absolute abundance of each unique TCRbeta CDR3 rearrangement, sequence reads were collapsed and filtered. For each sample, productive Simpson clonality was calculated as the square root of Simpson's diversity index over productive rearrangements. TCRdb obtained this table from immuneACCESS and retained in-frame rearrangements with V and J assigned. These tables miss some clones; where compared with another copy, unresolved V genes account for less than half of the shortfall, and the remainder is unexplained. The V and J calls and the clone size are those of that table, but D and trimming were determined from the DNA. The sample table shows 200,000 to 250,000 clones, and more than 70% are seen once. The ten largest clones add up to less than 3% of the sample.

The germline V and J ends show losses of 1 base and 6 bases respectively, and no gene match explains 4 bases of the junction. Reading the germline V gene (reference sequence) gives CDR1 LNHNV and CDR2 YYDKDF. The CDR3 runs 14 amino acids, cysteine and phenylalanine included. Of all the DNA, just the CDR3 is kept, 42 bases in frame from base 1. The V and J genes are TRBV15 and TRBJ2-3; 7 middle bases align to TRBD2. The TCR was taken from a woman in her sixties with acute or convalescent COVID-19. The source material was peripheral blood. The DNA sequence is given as TGTGCCACCAGCAGAGGCGGGAGAGGTGATACGCAGTATTTT. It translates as CATSRGGRGDTQYF.